In its sample, the clone carrying this TCR beta chain was seen once. Its antigen is still unknown. The data were obtained in a study of CD8+ T cells in alopecia areata. Germline CDR1 MNHEY, CDR2 SVGAGI. The CDR3 spans 14 residues. V shed 5 bases and J 4 bases; nucleotides not matched to a gene: 7. Treatment noted: oral pan-JAK inhibitor, 5-10 mg twice daily. Regarding the study as a whole: Researchers report lesional scalp, most notably alopecia totalis/universalis, outstripped normal scalp in clonality. Just one nonresponder means the tie between baseline CD8+ expansion and response stays uncertain.

After isolation, RNA underwent reverse transcription to generate cDNA as the sequencing template. The table came from immunoSEQ multiplex PCR; TCRdb's copy has only in-frame clones and leaves some out. The sample includes roughly 140,000 clones, roughly 82% seen only once; the top ten take roughly 25%. The chain carries TRBV6-5 and TRBJ2-5, with 7 positions matching TRBD1. The sample here was CD8+ T cells sorted from blood, taken at week 4, from a patient treated with tofacitinib. The sequence came from a human donor with alopecia areata. CDR3 bases: TGTGCCAGCAGTCTAGGGACAGCAGGAGAGACCCAGTACTTC. Residues: CASSLGTAGETQYF.